The 8 T cell receptor beta chains listed next were all sequenced from one sample in a study of blood T cell repertoires in COVID-19 (dated by TCRdb to 2018 to 2021). Library preparation was by the immunoSEQ multiplex PCR assay. The clones in this table, taken by TCRdb from immuneACCESS, are in-frame only. Not every clone is retained; where verified, under half of the shortfall comes from an unresolved V gene, and the cause of the rest is unknown. The sample table holds approximately 200,000 clones, of which around 89% were seen once. Roughly 3% of the sample goes to the ten largest clones. The specimen sequenced was peripheral blood. The receptors stem from a man between 25 and 39 years old with COVID-19, enrolled during active disease.

There are a few counts of this clone. The rearrangement links TRBV28 to TRBJ1-5, with TRBD1 as a possible D gene (5 bases). This CDR3 contains 17 residues. Germline CDR1 MDHEN, CDR2 SYDVKM. The V end lost 3 bases, the J end lost 1 base, and 16 bases lay between the germline ends. For the CDR3, the DNA is TGTGCCAGCAGTTTTAGTGGACACCGAACGAGCAATCAGCCCCAGCATTTT. As protein: CASSFSGHRTSNQPQHF.

The J gene is TRBJ2-5, the V gene TRBV4-2; 8 positions match TRBD2. CDR1 is LGHNA and CDR2 is YNFKEQ in the germline V gene. Trimming at V came to 4 bases and at J to 4 bases, leaving 5 bases not matched to a gene. CDR3 length: 14 residues. CDR3 residues: CASSPTAGGETQYF. DNA for the CDR3: TGTGCCAGCAGCCCGACGGCGGGAGGAGAGACCCAGTACTTC.

V and J are TRBV4-2 and TRBJ1-5; D is unresolved. Trimming removed 6 bases from V and 0 bases from J, with 3 bases in between. The CDR3 length is 12 residues. Germline loops: CDR1 LGHNA, CDR2 YNFKEQ. The CDR3 coding sequence is TGTGCCAGCAGTAATAGCAATCAGCCCCAGCATTTT. It is translated as CASSNSNQPQHF.

The chain carries TRBV25-1 and TRBJ2-2; TRBD1 matches at 7 bases. The CDR3 spans 17 residues. The V gene's germline CDR1 is MGHDK and CDR2 SYGVNS. The junction had 13 bases not matched to a gene; V was cut back by 6 bases and J by 3 bases. As DNA, the CDR3 is TGTGCCAGCAGCGTCAGACAGGGATTGGGGGACACCGGGGAGCTGTTTTTT. Protein product: CASSVRQGLGDTGELFF.

This sequence joins TRBV10-3 and TRBJ1-2; 10 bases fit TRBD1. This CDR3 spans 14 amino acids. V lost 0 bases, J lost 7 bases, and 2 bases stayed unmatched. Germline V gene lookup returns CDR1 ENHRY and CDR2 SYGVKD. The CDR3 region has the DNA TGTGCCATCAGTGAGTCAGGGACAGGGGTTGGCTACACCTTC. Its protein is CAISESGTGVGYTF.

The chain combines TRBV28 with TRBJ1-1; the match to TRBD1 covers 7 bases. Germline CDR1 reads MDHEN; CDR2 reads SYDVKM. The CDR3 runs to 12 residues. J gave up 5 bases and V 8 bases, and 5 bases lay outside the gene matches. The CDR3: CASASGGTEAFF. The DNA of the CDR3 is TGTGCCAGCGCCTCAGGGGGGACTGAAGCTTTCTTT. The full variable domain, rest sourced from reference TRBV28 and TRBJ1-1, is DVKVTQSSRYLVKRTGEKVFLECVQDMDHENMFWYRQDPGLGLRLIYFSYDVKMKEKGDIPEGYSVSREKKERFSLILESASTNQTSMYLCASASGGTEAFFGQGTRLTVV.

This rearrangement joins TRBV15 to TRBJ1-5, with D perhaps matching TRBD1 (5 bases). Trimming took off 2 bases at V and 7 bases at J, with 18 bases between the two ends. CDR1 and CDR2 (germline): LNHNV, YYDKDF (reference sequence). The CDR3 is made up of 16 amino acids. The CDR3 loop reads CATSRSRGLGGQPQHF. CDR3 coding DNA: TGTGCCACCAGCAGATCGCGGGGGTTGGGGGGGCAGCCCCAGCATTTT.

This clone came up a few times. An end of the junction differs from the germline gene, which may be a read error. The genes are TRBV24-1 and TRBJ2-7; 9 bases agree with TRBD1. CDR1 and CDR2 from the germline V gene are KGHDR and SFDVKD. The CDR3 has 17 amino acids. This CDR3 is CATSATGTGTKAYEQYF. Here the CDR3 DNA reads TGTGCCACTAGTGCAACCGGGACAGGGACTAAAGCCTACGAGCAGTACTTC.